The present T cell receptor beta chain was sequenced within a study of Ad26.COV2.S vaccination and SARS-CoV-2 variants. TCRdb's copy holds only in-frame clones and misses some; the assay was immunoSEQ multiplex PCR. The sample lists 200,000 to 250,000 clones; 85% to 90% were seen once. A word on this clone: What it binds is unknown.

Findings and caveats of the study: Recipients of either vaccine or placebo displayed similar breadth of non-spike TCRs.

The CDR3 spans 13 residues. Germline CDR1 and CDR2: SGHRS and YFSETQ. Germline trimming cut 4 bases from V and 3 bases from J; bases unmatched to any gene: 3. Indicated treatment: 15 to 20 received Ad26.COV2.S at low or high dose, single or two shots; several received placebo; per-sample allocation not given. At day 63 after the first vaccine or placebo injection, samples were drawn. Here the sequenced sample was peripheral blood, taken in a trial of Ad26.COV2.S vaccine versus placebo. J is TRBJ2-7 and V is TRBV5-1; the match to TRBD1 covers 8 bases. This receptor was obtained from a person aged 18 to 59 who received the Ad26.COV2.S COVID-19 vaccine or a placebo. The chain's CDR3 is CASSPGQDYEQYF. CDR3 nucleotide sequence: TGCGCCAGCAGCCCGGGACAGGACTACGAGCAGTACTTC.